This T cell receptor (beta chain) was recovered during a study of blood T cell repertoires in COVID-19. Background on the study: The United States, Italy and Spain provided the acute and convalescent COVID-19 samples. In each case, the material was cDNA or gDNA derived from T cells, B-cell-depleted T cells, or PBMCs.

CDR1 is GTSNPN and CDR2 is SVGIG in the germline V gene (reference sequence). Between the trimmed V and J ends, which lost 3 bases and 6 bases, there was a span of 12 bases. The CDR3 loop spans 13 amino acids. Per the original data handling: Scientists estimated how many nucleated cells there were by amplifying reference gene primers. The protocol was immunoSEQ multiplex PCR, while the TCRdb copy is restricted to in-frame clones and leaves out a portion. That table supplies the V and J calls and clone size; D and trimming were determined from the DNA. The sample holds under 250,000 clones; 60% to 85% are singletons and the top ten take approximately 6%.

The chain joins TRBV30 to TRBJ1-5; D possibly corresponds to TRBD1 (5 bases). What was sequenced was peripheral blood. This receptor was obtained from a woman in her 70s with acute or convalescent COVID-19. The CDR3 loop is CAWRPGSGQPQHF. CDR3 DNA sequence: TGTGCCTGGAGACCAGGGTCGGGTCAGCCCCAGCATTTT.